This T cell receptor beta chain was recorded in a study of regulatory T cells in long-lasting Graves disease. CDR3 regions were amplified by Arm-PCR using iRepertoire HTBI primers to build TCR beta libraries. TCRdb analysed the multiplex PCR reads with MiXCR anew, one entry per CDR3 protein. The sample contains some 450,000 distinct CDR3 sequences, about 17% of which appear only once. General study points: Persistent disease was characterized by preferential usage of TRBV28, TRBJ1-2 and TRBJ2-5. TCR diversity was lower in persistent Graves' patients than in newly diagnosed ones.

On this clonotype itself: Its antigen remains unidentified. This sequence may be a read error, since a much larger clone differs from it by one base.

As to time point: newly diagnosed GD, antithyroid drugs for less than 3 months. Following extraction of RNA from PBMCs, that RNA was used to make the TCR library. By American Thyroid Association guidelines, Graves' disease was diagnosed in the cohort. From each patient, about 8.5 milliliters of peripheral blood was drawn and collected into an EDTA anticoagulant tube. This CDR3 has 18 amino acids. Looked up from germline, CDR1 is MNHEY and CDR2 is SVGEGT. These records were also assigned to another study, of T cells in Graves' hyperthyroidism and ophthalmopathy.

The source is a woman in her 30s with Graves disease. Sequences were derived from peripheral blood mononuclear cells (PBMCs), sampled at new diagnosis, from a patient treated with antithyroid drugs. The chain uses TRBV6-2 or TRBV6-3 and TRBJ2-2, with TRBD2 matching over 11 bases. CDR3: CTSTFPGTSGWGTGELFF. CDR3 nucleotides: TGTACCAGCACCTTTCCCGGGACTAGCGGATGGGGCACCGGGGAGCTGTTTTTT.